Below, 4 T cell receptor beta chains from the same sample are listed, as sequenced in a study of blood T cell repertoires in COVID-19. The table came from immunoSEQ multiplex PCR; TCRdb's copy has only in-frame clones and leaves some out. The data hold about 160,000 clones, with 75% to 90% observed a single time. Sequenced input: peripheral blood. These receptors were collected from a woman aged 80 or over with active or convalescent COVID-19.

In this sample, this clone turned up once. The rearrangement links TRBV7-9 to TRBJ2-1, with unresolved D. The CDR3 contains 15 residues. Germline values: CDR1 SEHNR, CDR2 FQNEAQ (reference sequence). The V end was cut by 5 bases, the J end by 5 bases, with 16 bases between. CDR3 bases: TGTGCCAGCAGCCCTAGGAAAGATGGAAACAATGAGCAGTTCTTC. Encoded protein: CASSPRKDGNNEQFF.

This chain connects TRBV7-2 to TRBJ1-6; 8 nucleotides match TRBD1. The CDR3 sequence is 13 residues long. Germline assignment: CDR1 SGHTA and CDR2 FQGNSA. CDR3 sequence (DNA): TGTGCTGCCCACAGGGGGTATAATTCACCCCTCCACTTT. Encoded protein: CAAHRGYNSPLHF.

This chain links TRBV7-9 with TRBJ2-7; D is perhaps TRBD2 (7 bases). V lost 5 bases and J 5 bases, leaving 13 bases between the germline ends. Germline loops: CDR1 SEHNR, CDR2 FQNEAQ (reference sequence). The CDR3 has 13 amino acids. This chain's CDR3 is CASSRGEGDEQYF. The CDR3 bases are TGTGCCAGCAGCCGGGGGGAGGGGGACGAGCAGTACTTC.

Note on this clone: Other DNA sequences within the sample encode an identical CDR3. CDR3 residues: CASSSFSYEQYF. The DNA for the CDR3 is TGTGCCAGCAGCTCCTTCTCCTACGAGCAGTACTTC. The V gene is TRBV11-3, the J gene TRBJ2-7, with unresolved D. Germline assignment: CDR1 SGHNT and CDR2 YENEEA. The ends were cut back, 4 bases at V and 0 bases at J, with 4 bases in the middle. The CDR3 runs 12 residues.